The rows below give T cell receptor beta chains drawn from one sample of a study of siplizumab effects on memory and regulatory T cells. Sequencing was performed with immunoSEQ multiplex PCR; in TCRdb, only in-frame clones are kept and a portion is missing. Of approximately 100,000 clones in the sample, 91% were seen once. The specimen was CD4+ T cells sorted from blood. These TCRs come from a human donor in good health. Some clones in this sample may be carry-over from other donors' samples. Both conserved end residues are part of each CDR3. Each record gives: clone size, D gene, J gene, V gene, CDR3 protein, CDR3 DNA. The D gene is left open where the match is weak. Some rows have no size entry. The others give once, few or many, or a class for an expanded clone.

-	-	TRBJ2-3	TRBV2	CASSDRREDTQYF	TGTGCCAGCAGTGACCGCAGGGAAGATACGCAGTATTTT
-	-	TRBJ2-1	TRBV4-1	CASSQVSVPDEQFF	TGCGCCAGCAGCCAAGTTTCAGTCCCGGATGAGCAGTTCTTC
-	-	TRBJ1-1	TRBV29-1	CSVGRNTEAFF	TGCAGCGTTGGGAGGAACACTGAAGCTTTCTTT
-	-	TRBJ2-2	TRBV19	CASSIFRDKNTGELFF	TGTGCCAGTAGTATATTTAGAGACAAGAACACCGGGGAGCTGTTTTTT
-	TRBD1	TRBJ2-1	TRBV5-1	CASSPQTGDSYNEQFF	TGCGCCAGCAGCCCTCAGACAGGGGACTCCTACAATGAGCAGTTCTTC
-	TRBD2	TRBJ2-4	TRBV7-9	CASSSIAGEGSKNIQYF	TGTGCCAGCAGCTCGATAGCGGGAGAAGGTAGCAAAAACATTCAGTACTTC
-	-	TRBJ1-1	TRBV7-7	CASSRDWNTEAFF	TGTGCTAGCAGCCGGGACTGGAACACTGAAGCTTTCTTT
-	-	TRBJ2-2	TRBV10-3	CAISEGGRTGELFF	TGTGCCATCAGTGAGGGGGGAAGGACCGGGGAGCTGTTTTTT
-	-	TRBJ2-2	TRBV6-5	CASRYTRTGELFF	TGTGCCAGCAGATATACTAGAACCGGGGAGCTGTTTTTT
-	TRBD2	TRBJ2-3	TRBV9	CASSPGLAGGRDTQYF	TGTGCCAGCAGCCCCGGACTAGCGGGAGGTAGGGATACGCAGTATTTT
-	TRBD2	TRBJ2-6	TRBV7-2	CASSFGLAGDSGANVLTF	TGTGCCAGCAGCTTCGGACTAGCGGGGGATTCTGGGGCCAACGTCCTGACTTTC
-	TRBD2	TRBJ2-1	TRBV7-2	CASSVGVGGSGYNEQFF	TGTGCCAGCAGCGTGGGGGTGGGCGGGAGTGGCTACAATGAGCAGTTCTTC
-	TRBD2	TRBJ2-1	TRBV5-4	CASSLSSGRDEQFF	TGTGCCAGCAGCTTGTCTAGCGGGAGAGATGAGCAGTTCTTC
-	-	TRBJ1-2	TRBV28	CASSFENGYTF	TGTGCCAGCAGTTTCGAGAATGGCTACACCTTC
-	-	TRBJ1-5	TRBV6-6	CASSYTGGNQPQHF	TGTGCCAGCAGTTACACCGGCGGCAATCAGCCCCAGCATTTT
-	-	TRBJ1-4	TRBV5-1	CASGGGGDEKLFF	TGCGCCAGCGGGGGGGGCGGCGATGAAAAACTGTTTTTT
-	-	TRBJ2-3	TRBV18	CASSQEDTQYF	TGTGCCAGCTCACAGGAGGATACGCAGTATTTT
-	TRBD1	TRBJ2-7	TRBV19	CASSIGGDRASGRYYEQYF	TGTGCCAGTAGTATAGGGGGGGACAGGGCGTCTGGTCGTTACTACGAGCAGTACTTC
few	TRBD2	TRBJ2-7	TRBV2	CASLMELAGANGYEQYF	TGTGCCAGCTTAATGGAACTAGCGGGAGCAAATGGGTACGAGCAGTACTTC
-	TRBD1	TRBJ1-4	TRBV7-9	CASSLTGGPNEKLFF	TGTGCCAGCAGCTTAACAGGGGGCCCTAATGAAAAACTGTTTTTT
-	-	TRBJ2-5	TRBV9	CASSAMSGETQYF	TGTGCCAGCAGCGCTATGAGCGGGGAGACCCAGTACTTC
-	TRBD2	TRBJ2-1	TRBV19	CASKWSSGDNEQFF	TGTGCCAGTAAGTGGTCTAGCGGTGACAATGAGCAGTTCTTC
-	-	TRBJ2-7	TRBV7-9	CASSSGRSSYEQYF	TGTGCCAGCAGCTCCGGACGGTCCTCCTACGAGCAGTACTTC
-	-	TRBJ2-1	TRBV4-2	CASSRGDNEQFF	TGTGCCAGCAGCCGGGGCGACAATGAGCAGTTCTTC
-	TRBD1	TRBJ1-1	TRBV28	CASTLGQGEKAFF	TGTGCCAGCACCCTTGGACAGGGAGAGAAAGCTTTCTTT
-	TRBD1	TRBJ1-2	TRBV9	CASSQNRGGGYTF	TGTGCCAGCAGCCAAAACAGGGGTGGCGGCTACACCTTC
-	-	TRBJ2-1	TRBV30	CACSLAASYEQFF	TGTGCCTGTTCCTTAGCGGCTAGCTATGAGCAGTTCTTC
-	-	TRBJ2-3	TRBV5-4	CASSFTSNPDTQYF	TGTGCCAGCAGCTTTACTAGTAACCCAGATACGCAGTATTTT
-	-	TRBJ2-3	TRBV5-1	CASTHRRDTDTQYF	TGCGCCAGCACCCACCGGCGGGACACAGATACGCAGTATTTT
-	TRBD2	TRBJ2-5	TRBV7-6	CASRPPSSGGVETQYF	TGTGCCAGCAGACCCCCCTCTTCCGGGGGGGTGGAGACCCAGTACTTC
-	-	TRBJ2-4	TRBV30	CAWSVGAAKNIQYF	TGTGCCTGGAGTGTAGGGGCAGCCAAAAACATTCAGTACTTC
-	-	TRBJ2-5	TRBV21-1	CASSNVPGEVGTQYF	TGTGCCAGCAGCAACGTTCCCGGGGAAGTAGGGACCCAGTACTTC
-	TRBD2	TRBJ2-7	TRBV5-7	CASSFADTFWTSECEQYF	TGTGCCAGCAGCTTTGCAGACACGTTCTGGACTAGTGAGTGCGAGCAGTACTTC
-	-	TRBJ2-3	TRBV5-4	CASSLGLAPDTQYF	TGTGCCAGCAGCTTGGGACTGGCGCCGGATACGCAGTATTTT
-	-	TRBJ2-5	TRBV7-9	CASSLARSGVGTQYF	TGTGCCAGCAGCTTAGCGCGTTCAGGGGTGGGGACCCAGTACTTC
-	TRBD2	TRBJ2-7	TRBV25-1	CASRTSGAKGRVYF	TGTGCCAGCAGGACTAGCGGAGCAAAAGGTCGCGTGTACTTC
-	-	TRBJ2-5	TRBV6-1	CASSEIIGVGETQYF	TGTGCCAGCAGTGAAATAATAGGGGTGGGGGAGACCCAGTACTTC
-	TRBD2	TRBJ2-1	TRBV10-2	CASNKGLAVMNEQFF	TGCGCCAGCAATAAGGGACTAGCGGTTATGAATGAGCAGTTCTTC